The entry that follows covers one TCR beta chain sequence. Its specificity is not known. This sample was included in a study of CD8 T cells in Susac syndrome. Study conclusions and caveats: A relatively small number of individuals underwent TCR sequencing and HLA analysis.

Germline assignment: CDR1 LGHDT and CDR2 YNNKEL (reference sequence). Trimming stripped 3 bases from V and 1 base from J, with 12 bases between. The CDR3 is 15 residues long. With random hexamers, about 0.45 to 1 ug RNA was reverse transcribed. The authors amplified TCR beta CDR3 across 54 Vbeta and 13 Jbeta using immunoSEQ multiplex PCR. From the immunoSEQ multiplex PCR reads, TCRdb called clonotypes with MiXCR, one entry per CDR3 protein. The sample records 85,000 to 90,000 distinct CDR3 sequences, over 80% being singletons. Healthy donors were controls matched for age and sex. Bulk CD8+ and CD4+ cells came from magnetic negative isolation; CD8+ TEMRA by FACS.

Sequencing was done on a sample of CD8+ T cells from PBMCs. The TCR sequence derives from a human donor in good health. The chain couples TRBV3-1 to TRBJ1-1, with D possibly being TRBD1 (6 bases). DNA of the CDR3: TGTGCCAGCAGCCATCTGGGACACCCGAACACTGAAGCTTTCTTT. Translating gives CASSHLGHPNTEAFF. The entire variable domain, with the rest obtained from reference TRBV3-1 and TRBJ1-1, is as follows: DTAVSQTPKYLVTQMGNDKSIKCEQNLGHDTMYWYKQDSKKFLKIMFSYNNKELIINETVPNRFSPKSPDKAHLNLHINSLELGDSAVYFCASSHLGHPNTEAFFGQGTRLTVV.